This T cell receptor beta chain was retrieved from a study of T cell responses to AZD1222 COVID-19 vaccine. In the case of this clone: Its antigen remains unknown.

Overall study findings and caveats: Per reports, nearly half of all spike-specific TCRs target regions that are unmutated in variants. Donors in the cohort were predominantly white British and more often female, and clonal diversity was possibly underestimated. Repertoire sampling occurred only after the peak T cell response.

Measured with immunoSEQ multiplex PCR; TCRdb has only the in-frame clones, and not every one. The table includes fewer than 110,000 clones, 80% to 95% detected once. The germline V gene encodes CDR1 KGHSH and CDR2 LQKENI. V lost 1 base to trimming and J lost 1 base, with 8 bases between them. The CDR3 extends over 15 amino acids. The V gene is TRBV18, the J gene TRBJ2-4, with TRBD2 as a possible D gene (6 bases). Sequenced material: peripheral blood, taken 28 days after the second AZD1222 dose. This receptor was obtained from an adult who received the AZD1222 COVID-19 vaccine. The CDR3 coding sequence is TGTGCCAGCTCACCACGGGGGGAGGCCAAAAACATTCAGTACTTC. It specifies CASSPRGEAKNIQYF.